These T cell receptor beta chains were read from a single sample in a study of blood T cell repertoires in COVID-19. The data were produced by immunoSEQ multiplex PCR, yet TCRdb's version contains in-frame clones alone and is incomplete. The sample lists 120,000 to 150,000 clones; 79% were seen once. The specimen sequenced was peripheral blood. These receptors were obtained from a man in his fifties with active or convalescent COVID-19. The CDR3 runs from the conserved cysteine through the conserved F or W. A D gene is named only where the DNA matches it firmly. Clone size is stated in some rows and not others, as once, few, many or a class when expanded.

v_call,clone_size,d_call,j_call,cdr3_nt,cdr3_aa
TRBV27,.,TRBD1,TRBJ2-1,TGTGCCAGCAGAGGACAGGGGGGTCGGCAGTTCTTC,CASRGQGGRQFF
TRBV11-2,.,.,TRBJ1-2,TGTGCCAGCAGCTTAGTCGGGGGGGCTAACTATGGCTACACCTTC,CASSLVGGANYGYTF
TRBV20-1,.,.,TRBJ2-1,TGCAGTCCTCCTAATGAGCAGTTCTTC,CSPPNEQFF
TRBV6-2/TRBV6-3,.,.,TRBJ2-1,TGTGCCAGCAGTTACGGCTGGTATGGCCAGTTCTTC,CASSYGWYGQFF
TRBV29-1,.,.,TRBJ2-1,TGCAGCGTTGAACCAACACAGGGGGGGAATGAGCAGTTCTTC,CSVEPTQGGNEQFF
TRBV5-1,.,.,TRBJ2-2,TGCGCCAGCAGCTTGGACAGCCCTAACACCGGGGAGCTGTTTTTT,CASSLDSPNTGELFF
TRBV7-9,.,TRBD1,TRBJ2-5,TGTGCCAGCAGCTGGACAGGGGGGGAAGAGACCCAGTACTTC,CASSWTGGEETQYF
TRBV28,.,TRBD1,TRBJ1-5,TGTGCCAGCAGTTTATTGTGGACAGGGGTCAGATTTAGCAATCAGCCCCAGCATTTT,CASSLLWTGVRFSNQPQHF
TRBV5-1,few,.,TRBJ1-5,TGCGCCAGCAGCTTGGTGGGCAACAGCAATCAGCCCCAGCATTTT,CASSLVGNSNQPQHF
TRBV27,.,TRBD2,TRBJ2-1,TGTGCCAGCAGTTTATGGGGAGGACTAGCGGGAGGAGTGGAGCAGTTCTTC,CASSLWGGLAGGVEQFF
TRBV10-3,.,.,TRBJ2-1,TGTGCCATCAGTGAACCCTACCGAGGGCCCAATGAGCAGTTCTTC,CAISEPYRGPNEQFF
TRBV18,once,.,TRBJ1-5,TGTGCCAGCTCACCAGGCCGTGGTGGGGAGGGCAATCAGCCCCAGCATTTT,CASSPGRGGEGNQPQHF
TRBV5-4,.,.,TRBJ2-5,TGTGCCAGCAGCTTGCGAGGCGAGACCCAGTACTTC,CASSLRGETQYF
TRBV6-1,once,.,TRBJ2-3,TGTGCCAGCAGTGAGGAGGGAGATACGCAGTATTTT,CASSEEGDTQYF
TRBV2,once,.,TRBJ1-1,TGTGCCAGCAGTGAAGCGCTGCGGGGGTACACTGAAGCTTTCTTT,CASSEALRGYTEAFF
TRBV28,few,TRBD1,TRBJ1-6,TGTGCCAGCAGGCCCCGACAGGGGAATGAGGGATATTCACCCCTCCACTTT,CASRPRQGNEGYSPLHF
TRBV18,.,.,TRBJ1-2,TGTGCCAGCTCACCTGCAGGGTCGGACTACACCTTC,CASSPAGSDYTF
TRBV13,few,.,TRBJ2-1,TGTGCCAGCAGCTTCGTCAGGGGTCCCTACAATGAGCAGTTCTTC,CASSFVRGPYNEQFF
TRBV3-1/TRBV3-2,once,TRBD2,TRBJ2-3,TGTGCCAGCAGCGCGGGACTTGGGGGGGGCACAGATACGCAGTATTTT,CASSAGLGGGTDTQYF
TRBV5-1,.,.,TRBJ1-1,TGCGCCAGCAGCTCCCGAGAGGGGAACACTGAAGCTTTCTTT,CASSSREGNTEAFF
TRBV13,.,.,TRBJ1-5,TGTGCCAGCAGCTTTGGGCAGGGTGATCAGCCCCAGCATTTT,CASSFGQGDQPQHF
TRBV5-1,.,.,TRBJ1-1,TGCGCCAGCAGGAGTTGGCCAGGTCCTATGAACACTGAAGCTTTCTTT,CASRSWPGPMNTEAFF
TRBV6-2/TRBV6-3,.,TRBD2,TRBJ2-1,TGTGCCAGCAGTTACTTACAGGGACTAGGCGATGAGCAGTTCTTC,CASSYLQGLGDEQFF
TRBV19,.,TRBD2,TRBJ2-4,TGTGCCAGTACCCTGGGAGGGGTGGACATTCAGTACTTC,CASTLGGVDIQYF
TRBV29-1,.,.,TRBJ2-1,TGCAGCGCTGCCGAGACAGGGACTTTTCATGAGCAGTTCTTC,CSAAETGTFHEQFF
TRBV10-1,few,.,TRBJ2-7,TGCGCCAGCAGTGATTCGGGGTCCTTCTACGAGCAGTACTTC,CASSDSGSFYEQYF
TRBV7-9,.,.,TRBJ2-2,TGTGCCAGCAGCTTCCAGGAGGTCAGGCTCACCGGGGAGCTGTTTTTT,CASSFQEVRLTGELFF
TRBV7-2,.,.,TRBJ2-6,TGTGCCAGCAGCTTAGGGGGCCTCTCTGGGGCCAACGTCCTGACTTTC,CASSLGGLSGANVLTF
TRBV10-3,.,.,TRBJ1-4,TGTGCCATCAGTGAGTCACCCGGGACAAGAGAGGAAAAACTGTTTTTT,CAISESPGTREEKLFF
TRBV12-3/TRBV12-4,.,TRBD2,TRBJ2-7,TGTGCCAGCAGTCCTAGCGGGGACTACGAGCAGTACTTC,CASSPSGDYEQYF
TRBV7-2,.,TRBD1,TRBJ1-1,TGTGCCAGCAGATTCACAGGGGCGAACACTGAAGCTTTCTTT,CASRFTGANTEAFF
TRBV5-4,.,.,TRBJ2-7,TGTGCCAGCAGCTTGGGAGGGCGCTACGAGCAGTACTTC,CASSLGGRYEQYF
TRBV5-1,few,.,TRBJ2-1,TGCGCCAGCAGCCCCGGACAGAACAATGAGCAGTTCTTC,CASSPGQNNEQFF
TRBV6-4,once,.,TRBJ2-1,TGTGCCAGCAGTGATACCTTACTCAATGAGCAGTTCTTC,CASSDTLLNEQFF
TRBV24-1,.,TRBD2,TRBJ2-1,TGTGCCACCAGTGATCTCGGACTAGCGGGAGGCCATGAGCAGTTCTTC,CATSDLGLAGGHEQFF
TRBV6-5,.,.,TRBJ2-7,TGTGCCAGCAGGGGCCAGTCCTACGAGCAGTACTTC,CASRGQSYEQYF
TRBV2,once,TRBD2,TRBJ2-2,TGTGCCAGCAGACCCACTAGCGGAAACACCGGGGAGCTGTTTTTT,CASRPTSGNTGELFF
TRBV29-1,.,.,TRBJ1-4,TGCAGCGTTGAGGAGGACAATGAAAAACTGTTTTTT,CSVEEDNEKLFF
TRBV15,.,TRBD1,TRBJ2-5,TGTGCCACCAGCTCCCCTGGACAGGGCGAAGAGACCCAGTACTTC,CATSSPGQGEETQYF
TRBV14,many,TRBD2,TRBJ2-7,TGTGCCAGCAGCCCCGTAGCGGGAGTGGGGCGCGAGCAGTACTTC,CASSPVAGVGREQYF
TRBV27,.,.,TRBJ2-3,TGTGCCAGCAGTTTATTGGGCGCAGATACGCAGTATTTT,CASSLLGADTQYF
TRBV13,many,TRBD1,TRBJ1-3,TGTGCCAGCAGCTCTTCTCGGGACAGCTCTGGAAACACCATATATTTT,CASSSSRDSSGNTIYF
TRBV10-3,.,.,TRBJ2-7,TGTGCCATTGGGGGCGGGAGAGGCGACGAGCAGTACTTC,CAIGGGRGDEQYF
TRBV11-3,.,TRBD1,TRBJ2-6,TGTGCCAGCAGCTCGGGACAGGGCTTTGGGGCCAACGTCCTGACTTTC,CASSSGQGFGANVLTF
TRBV10-1,.,.,TRBJ2-1,TGCGCCAAGAGGAGGGCCTGGCGGAGTGAGCAGTTCTTC,CAKRRAWRSEQFF
TRBV7-9,.,TRBD1,TRBJ1-2,TGTGCCAGCAGTACAGGACAGGGTCCCTATGGCTACACCTTC,CASSTGQGPYGYTF
TRBV11-1,.,.,TRBJ1-2,TGTGCCAGCAGCGGAGCCTATGGCTACACCTTC,CASSGAYGYTF
TRBV28,.,TRBD2,TRBJ2-2,TGTGCCAGCAGTTTCCATGGTCTAGCGGGAGGTGAGAACACCGGGGAGCTGTTTTTT,CASSFHGLAGGENTGELFF
TRBV24-1,.,TRBD1,TRBJ2-5,TGTGCCACCAGTGACCCGACAGGGGGCCGGCAGACCCAGTACTTC,CATSDPTGGRQTQYF
TRBV11-3,once,TRBD2,TRBJ2-1,TGTGCCAGCAGCTCAGCCCTAGCGGGAGGACACAATGAGCAGTTCTTC,CASSSALAGGHNEQFF
TRBV4-1,few,.,TRBJ2-3,TGCGCCAGCAGCCAAGGTCCTAGCACAGATACGCAGTATTTT,CASSQGPSTDTQYF
TRBV27,.,TRBD2,TRBJ2-3,TGTGCCAGCAGTTTATCGGAACTAGCGGCTAGCACAGATACGCAGTATTTT,CASSLSELAASTDTQYF